Shown below are 18 T cell receptor beta chains from a single sample sequenced in a study of CD8+ T cells in alopecia areata. Extracted RNA was reverse transcribed into cDNA, the sequencing template. Profiling relied on immunoSEQ multiplex PCR, and the TCRdb table lists in-frame clones only, not all of them. The data show 50,000 to 70,000 clones, with roughly two fifths seen just once and roughly 51% held by the top ten. Sequencing used NKG2D-low CD8+ T cells sorted from blood. Every receptor here comes from a human donor with alopecia areata.

V gene TRBV29-1 combines with J gene TRBJ1-4, with D hard to call. V was shortened by 2 bases and J by 11 bases, with 15 bases between the two germline ends. Germline V gene data show CDR1 as SQVTM and CDR2 as ANQGSEA. This CDR3 spans 13 amino acids. Written as DNA, the CDR3 is TGCAGCGTTGAAATCTCGGACGATTATAAACTGTTTTTT. This gives the protein CSVEISDDYKLFF.

This clone was observed a few times. The J gene is TRBJ1-1, the V gene TRBV29-1; tentatively, D is TRBD1 (5 bases). The CDR3 spans 13 residues. Germline CDR1 SQVTM, CDR2 ANQGSEA. The V end was cut by 5 bases, the J end by 3 bases, with 13 bases between. The CDR3 nucleotides read TGCAGCGTTAAGTTGGGGGATTACACTGAAGCTTTCTTT. This encodes CSVKLGDYTEAFF.

V and J are TRBV5-1 and TRBJ2-5; D may correspond to TRBD1 or TRBD2 (6 bases each). The CDR3 is 15 residues long. Germline CDR1 reads SGHRS; CDR2 reads YFSETQ. V gave up 2 bases and J gave up 4 bases, with 15 bases separating them. Written as DNA, the CDR3 is TGCGCCAGCAGCTTATTGGAGGGGGGCAGAGAGACCCAGTACTTC. Translated, it gives CASSLLEGGRETQYF.

The chain has TRBV13 and TRBJ1-1; tentative D call: TRBD1 (6 bases). CDR1 PRHDT and CDR2 FYEKMQ come from the germline V gene (reference sequence). V was pared by 5 bases and J by 8 bases, with 21 bases between. The CDR3 has 15 residues. For the CDR3, the DNA is TGTGCCAGCAGCACCAGGGGACACGGCTTTGAGGAAGCTTTCTTT. Amino acid sequence: CASSTRGHGFEEAFF.

This clone was detected only a few times. The rearrangement joins TRBV29-1 to TRBJ2-1; 12 nucleotides line up with TRBD2. CDR1 is SQVTM and CDR2 is ANQGSEA in the germline V gene. This CDR3 region has 16 residues. With 7 bases clipped from V and 0 bases from J, the junction kept 7 bases outside the gene matches. The CDR3 region has the DNA TGCAGCGCCCGGACTAGCGGGACTAGCTCCTACAATGAGCAGTTCTTC. Protein sequence: CSARTSGTSSYNEQFF.

This clone came up a few times. The chain combines TRBV7-2 with TRBJ2-7, with 8 nucleotides matching TRBD2. V trimming: 3 bases; J trimming: 3 bases; junction bases outside the gene matches: 7. The CDR3 is 15 residues long. The germline V gene has CDR1 SGHTA and CDR2 FQGNSA. The CDR3 here is CASSFYAGTSYEQYF. CDR3 coding DNA: TGTGCCAGCAGCTTCTATGCCGGGACTAGCTACGAGCAGTACTTC.

Only a few counts were recorded for this clone. J is TRBJ2-7 and V is TRBV7-9; 12 bases match TRBD1. CDR3 size: 15 residues. CDR1 SEHNR and CDR2 FQNEAQ come from the germline V gene (reference sequence). Trimming at V came to 5 bases and at J to 6 bases, leaving 8 bases not matched to a gene. CDR3 bases: TGTGCCAGCAGCGGCGGGACAGGGGGCGCATCCGAGCAGTACTTC. Its protein is CASSGGTGGASEQYF.

This clone occurred a few times. The gene calls are TRBV29-1 and TRBJ2-7; 8 bases align to TRBD2. This CDR3 region has 14 residues. V dropped 4 bases and J dropped 2; count of bases not matched to a gene: 7. CDR1 SQVTM and CDR2 ANQGSEA come from the germline V gene. Here the CDR3 DNA reads TGCAGCGTTGCGGGAGGGACCGAGCCCTACGAGCAGTACTTC. Its protein is CSVAGGTEPYEQYF.

The V gene is TRBV28, the J gene TRBJ2-5; 7 nucleotides match TRBD1. After removal of 8 bases from V and 0 bases from J, the junction contained 3 bases not matched to a gene. Germline V gene data show CDR1 as MDHEN and CDR2 as SYDVKM. This CDR3 is 13 amino acids long. CDR3 nucleotide sequence: TGTGCCAGCCAGACAGGGTACCAAGAGACCCAGTACTTC. This codes for CASQTGYQETQYF.

J is TRBJ2-1 and V is TRBV19; a weak D match, TRBD2 (6 bases). Trimming pared 3 bases from V and 11 bases from J, leaving 17 bases between. This CDR3 is 14 amino acids long. Per germline, CDR1 LNHDA and CDR2 SQIVND (reference sequence). CDR3 residues: CASSMFSPGTQQFF. The CDR3 DNA follows: TGTGCCAGTAGTATGTTCTCCCCCGGGACTCAGCAGTTCTTC.

The chain uses TRBV2 and TRBJ2-1; D remains unclear. Trimming removed 0 bases from V and 6 bases from J, with 18 bases in between. In germline, CDR1 is SNHLY, CDR2 FYNNEI. This CDR3 is 17 amino acids long. The CDR3 nucleotides are TGTGCCAGCAGTGAAGCGCTTGGCTACCCGGCCCTCAATGAGCAGTTCTTC. Translating gives CASSEALGYPALNEQFF.

This chain joins TRBV4-3 and TRBJ2-7; a weak D match, TRBD1 (7 bases). This CDR3 comprises 14 residues. In germline, CDR1 is LGHNA, CDR2 YSLEER. The V end was cut by 1 base, the J end by 4 bases, with 11 bases between. CDR3 coding DNA: TGCGCCAGCAGCCAAGTGGCAGGGGGGTACGAGCAGTACTTC. It codes for CASSQVAGGYEQYF.

The chain couples TRBV7-2 to TRBJ2-7; 10 bases match TRBD2. Unmatched junction bases numbered 6, after V lost 0 bases and J lost 4 bases. Germline V CDR1 and CDR2: SGHTA, FQGNSA. There are 16 residues in the CDR3. In nucleotides, the CDR3 is TGTGCCAGCAGCTTAGCCCAGCGGGGGGGCCTATACGAGCAGTACTTC. This sequence encodes CASSLAQRGGLYEQYF.

CDR3 in amino acids: CASTLEGKETQYF. In nucleotides, the CDR3 is TGTGCCAGCACCCTGGAGGGAAAAGAGACCCAGTACTTC. This chain joins TRBV25-1 and TRBJ2-5, with D perhaps TRBD2 (6 bases). Germline CDR1 is MGHDK and CDR2 is SYGVNS. Trimming left V 7 bases short and J 3 bases short, with 12 bases between. The CDR3 has 13 residues.

The DNA of the CDR3 is TGTGCCAGCAGTGATTCGGCTTCGGGCACCGGGGAGCTGTTTTTT. Amino acid sequence: CASSDSASGTGELFF. This chain joins TRBV2 and TRBJ2-2; no reliable D call. V was trimmed by 3 bases and J by 4 bases, leaving 12 bases between them. This CDR3 is 15 amino acids long. Germline CDR1 is SNHLY and CDR2 is FYNNEI.

The CDR3 is CASSVLTGDYGYTF. In nucleotides, the CDR3 is TGTGCCAGCAGCGTCTTGACAGGGGACTATGGCTACACCTTC. The V and J genes are TRBV5-6 and TRBJ1-2; 8 nucleotides agree with TRBD1. CDR3 size: 14 residues. CDR1 and CDR2 (germline): SGHDT, YYEEEE. The junction had 5 bases not matched to a gene; V was cut back by 4 bases and J by 3 bases.

The rearrangement links TRBV29-1 to TRBJ2-1; 8 nucleotides match TRBD2. CDR1 is SQVTM, CDR2 ANQGSEA, per germline. Losses at the gene ends were 1 base for V and 2 bases for J; bases not matched to a gene: 10. This CDR3 has 17 amino acids. The CDR3 bases are TGCAGCGTTGAAGGTTTAGCGGGACACGGGACCTACAATGAGCAGTTCTTC. It is translated as CSVEGLAGHGTYNEQFF.

Only a few counts were recorded for this clone. J is TRBJ1-1 and V is TRBV9; 8 nucleotides agree with TRBD1. The CDR3 loop spans 15 amino acids. The junction had 6 bases not matched to a gene; V was cut back by 0 bases and J by 5 bases. Germline V gene data show CDR1 as SGDLS and CDR2 as YYNGEE. The CDR3, as DNA: TGTGCCAGCAGCGTAGGTCAGGGGGCGTTGACTGAAGCTTTCTTT. The encoded protein is CASSVGQGALTEAFF.